This T cell receptor beta chain derives from a study of blood T cell repertoires in COVID-19. Across the whole study: The samples span acute and convalescent COVID-19 from the United States, Italy and Spain. From T cells, B-cell-depleted T cells, or PBMCs came the material, which was cDNA or gDNA.

V lost 7 bases, J lost 1 base, and 14 bases lay in between. This CDR3 region has 14 residues. Germline assignment: CDR1 SEHNR and CDR2 FQNEAQ (reference sequence). In the original processing: Reference gene primers were amplified, and this amplification served to estimate nucleated cell counts. Sequencing was performed with immunoSEQ multiplex PCR; in TCRdb, only in-frame clones are kept and a portion is missing. Clone size and V and J calls were adopted from that table, with D and trimming inferred from the DNA. The sample consists of some 300,000 clones, approximately 89% of them appearing once. The receptor comes from a woman aged 25 to 39 who had recovered from COVID-19. This chain links TRBV7-9 with TRBJ2-7; D not certain. The sequenced sample was peripheral blood. In nucleotides, the CDR3 is TGTGCCAGCACCCCAGTCGGAGAATCCTACGAGCAGTACTTC. This gives the protein CASTPVGESYEQYF.